The rows below give T cell receptor beta chains drawn from one sample of a study of Graves' ophthalmopathy and Graves' hyperthyroidism. TCRdb redid the calling of the multiplex PCR reads with MiXCR, one entry per CDR3 protein. The table records hundreds of thousands of distinct CDR3 sequences, 22% of them present only once. The material sequenced was peripheral blood. The source is a woman aged 18-29 years with stable Graves' hyperthyroidism. Some clones in this sample may be carry-over from other donors' samples. Each CDR3 is given with its conserved first and last residue. The order of the fields is V gene, D gene, J gene, clone size, CDR3 DNA, CDR3 protein. A D gene is named only where the DNA matches it firmly. Only some rows state a clone size, as once, few, many or a class for expanded clones.

>TRBV6-1|NA|TRBJ2-7|NA
TGTGCCAGCACCTCACGAAGGGGTAGAATGTACGAGCAGTACTTC
CASTSRRGRMYEQYF
>TRBV6-5|NA|TRBJ1-6|NA
TGTGCCAGCAGTTTGGGCTATAAGGCCTCACCCCTCCACTTT
CASSLGYKASPLHF
>TRBV6-5|TRBD2|TRBJ2-5|many
TGTGCCAGCAGTTACTCGACAGCGGGGGGCCAAGAGACCCAGTACTTC
CASSYSTAGGQETQYF
>TRBV6-1|NA|TRBJ2-7|once
TGTGCCAGCAGTGAATTGACTTGGGGCTACGAGCAGTACTTC
CASSELTWGYEQYF
>TRBV12-3/TRBV12-4|TRBD1|TRBJ1-2|many
TGTGCCAGCAGGTCGGGACAGTTCTATGGCTACACCTTC
CASRSGQFYGYTF
>TRBV12-3/TRBV12-4|NA|TRBJ1-6|NA
TGTGCCAGCAGTCGTCGACCGGATAGATCACCCCTCCACTTT
CASSRRPDRSPLHF
>TRBV28|TRBD1|TRBJ2-5|many
TGTGCCAGCACCCGGACAGGCCGCCAAGAGACCCAGTACTTC
CASTRTGRQETQYF
>TRBV9|NA|TRBJ1-5|many
TGTGCCAGCAGCGTAGACGGGGCGGGTCAGCCCCAGCATTTT
CASSVDGAGQPQHF
>TRBV19|NA|TRBJ1-3|many
TGTGCCAGTAGTGCGGCCTCTGGAAACACCATATATTTT
CASSAASGNTIYF
>TRBV18|NA|TRBJ1-5|NA
TGTGCCAGCTCATCAGGGATGGGCAATCAGCCCCAGCATTTT
CASSSGMGNQPQHF
>TRBV12-3/TRBV12-4|TRBD1|TRBJ1-1|NA
TGTGCCAGCAGTTTGTTTCCGGGACAGGGCCACACTGAAGCTTTCTTT
CASSLFPGQGHTEAFF
>TRBV29-1|NA|TRBJ1-2|NA
TGCAGCGTTGAAACGGGGGGGAGCATCTATGGCTACACCTTC
CSVETGGSIYGYTF
>TRBV12-3/TRBV12-4|TRBD1|TRBJ2-7|many
TGTGCCAGCAGTTTCGGACAGGGAAAGGGCTCCTACGAGCAGTACTTC
CASSFGQGKGSYEQYF
>TRBV7-2|TRBD2|TRBJ2-7|many
TGTGCCAGTAGCTTAAGACTAGCGGGAAAATACGAGCAGTACTTC
CASSLRLAGKYEQYF
>TRBV9|NA|TRBJ1-1|many
TGTGCCAGCAGCGTAGCTACCGGGGTTGGGACTGAAGCTTTCTTT
CASSVATGVGTEAFF
>TRBV7-2|NA|TRBJ2-6|many
TGTGCCAGCAGACTTCCCCCTGGGGCCAACGTCCTGACTTTC
CASRLPPGANVLTF
>TRBV7-2|NA|TRBJ2-7|many
TGTGCCAGCAGCCCCCCCGGGTTATCAGGCTACGAGCAGTACTTC
CASSPPGLSGYEQYF
>TRBV5-1|NA|TRBJ2-7|NA
TGCGCCCGCGGCGGCTCCTACGAGCAGTACTTC
CARGGSYEQYF
>TRBV2|NA|TRBJ1-3|NA
TGTGCCAGCTCCCGGGACCCTAGCTCTGGAAACACCATATATTTT
CASSRDPSSGNTIYF
>TRBV7-8|TRBD1|TRBJ1-6|many
TGTGCCAGCAGCTTGGACAGGGCCTATAATTCACCCCTCCACTTT
CASSLDRAYNSPLHF
>TRBV6-1|NA|TRBJ1-3|many
TGTGCCAGCATCCCCGCGCGGAACCCTGGAAACACCATATATTTT
CASIPARNPGNTIYF
>TRBV5-6|NA|TRBJ1-3|many
TGTGCCAGCAGCTTGGCCCCACGGGACACCATATATTTT
CASSLAPRDTIYF
>TRBV19|TRBD1|TRBJ2-7|many
TGTGCCAGTAGTATAGTGCCGGGACAGGGGACGGGCGAGCAGTACTTC
CASSIVPGQGTGEQYF
>TRBV2|NA|TRBJ1-2|NA
TGTGCCAGCAGGGGGTCAGCTAACTATGGCTACACCTTC
CASRGSANYGYTF
>TRBV6-5|TRBD1|TRBJ1-1|many
TGTGCCAGCAGTTATTTCGGACAGGGAGTAGGGGAAGCTTTCTTT
CASSYFGQGVGEAFF
>TRBV28|TRBD1|TRBJ1-2|NA
TGTGCCAGCAGTTCCATTACAGGGGTCTATGGCTACACCTTC
CASSSITGVYGYTF
>TRBV4-1|NA|TRBJ2-7|NA
TGCGCCAGCAGCCAAGAGCTCGCCTACCAGACCTACGAGCAGTACTTC
CASSQELAYQTYEQYF
>TRBV11-2|TRBD2|TRBJ2-2|NA
TGTGCCAGCAGCGAAGGACTAGCGGGAGCCACCGGGGAGCTGTTTTTT
CASSEGLAGATGELFF
>TRBV19|TRBD1|TRBJ2-7|few
TGTGCCAGTAGTAGGGACAGGGGCCACTCCTACGAGCAGTACTTC
CASSRDRGHSYEQYF
>TRBV12-3/TRBV12-4|NA|TRBJ1-2|many
TGTGCCAGCAGTTTCCAGGCGGATTCCTATGGCTACACCTTC
CASSFQADSYGYTF
>TRBV11-2|TRBD1|TRBJ1-1|few
TGTGCCAGCGTCACGTCAGGGGGCGAAGTGGGCACTGAAGCTTGCTTT
CASVTSGGEVGTEACF
>TRBV14|NA|TRBJ1-2|many
TGTGCCAGCAGCCAACCAGGGGACTATGGCTACACCTTC
CASSQPGDYGYTF
>TRBV6-1|NA|TRBJ1-1|few
TGTGCCAGCAGTGACCTTTCTCTAAGGTACACTGAAGCTTTCTTT
CASSDLSLRYTEAFF
>TRBV6-2/TRBV6-3|NA|TRBJ2-4|NA
TGTGCCAGCACCTCGGGTGCCAAAAACATTCAGTACTTC
CASTSGAKNIQYF
>TRBV28|TRBD2|TRBJ2-2|NA
TGTGCCAGCACCTCCGGGGGGGCTAGCGGCGGGGAGCTGTTTTTT
CASTSGGASGGELFF
>TRBV28|TRBD1|TRBJ1-2|many
TGTGCCAGCAGTTTATTCACCGGGACAGGGTCACATGGCTACACCTTC
CASSLFTGTGSHGYTF
>TRBV4-1|TRBD1|TRBJ1-2|many
TGCGCCAGCAGCCAAGCGACAGGGGAGGGCTACACCTTC
CASSQATGEGYTF
>TRBV4-1|NA|TRBJ1-3|NA
TGCGCCAGCAGCCAAGAAGGCGACAGCTCTGGAAACACCATATATTTT
CASSQEGDSSGNTIYF
>TRBV28|NA|TRBJ2-5|many
TGTGCCAGCAAGGAGAGCCAAGAGACCCAGTACTTC
CASKESQETQYF
>TRBV2|TRBD2|TRBJ2-7|many
TGTGCCAGCAGGGAAACTAGCGAGACGGCTTGGGAGCAGTACTTC
CASRETSETAWEQYF
>TRBV6-2/TRBV6-3|NA|TRBJ2-5|few
TGTGCCACCCTTGCGCGAGGGTGGGAAGAGACCCAGTACTTC
CATLARGWEETQYF
>TRBV29-1|NA|TRBJ2-7|once
TGCAGCGACCACGACGGGGGCATGAACTACGAGCAGTACTTC
CSDHDGGMNYEQYF
>TRBV5-6|NA|TRBJ1-1|few
TGTGCCAGCAGCCCAGCGGGGATTTTGAACACTGAAGCTTTCTTT
CASSPAGILNTEAFF
>TRBV7-8|NA|TRBJ1-5|NA
TGTGCCAGCAGCTTGAACAGATTTTATAGCAATCAGCCCCAGCATTTT
CASSLNRFYSNQPQHF
>TRBV3-1|TRBD2|TRBJ2-5|NA
TGTGCCAGCAGCCACTTTCCACCCCTAGCGGGAGGGCCAGGGGAGACCCAGTACTTC
CASSHFPPLAGGPGETQYF
>TRBV27|NA|TRBJ1-2|many
TGTGCCAGCAGTCCAAAGACCACTGGGAGCTATGGCTACACCTTC
CASSPKTTGSYGYTF
>TRBV12-3/TRBV12-4|NA|TRBJ2-2|many
TGTGCCAGCAACCCGGACGGTACCGGGGAGCTGTTTTTT
CASNPDGTGELFF
>TRBV12-3/TRBV12-4|NA|TRBJ1-2|NA
TGTGCCAGCAGTTGGGGCGGCACGGAAGCCTTC
CASSWGGTEAF